These 18 T cell receptor beta chains came from one sample sequenced in a study of lymphopenia after photon versus proton radiotherapy (dated by TCRdb to about 2019). The library was produced with the immunoSEQ multiplex PCR assay. In its TCRdb copy, this immuneACCESS table keeps in-frame sequences only and misses some clones. Where compared with another copy, unresolved V genes explain less than half of these, and the others have no known cause. The table for this sample lists 150,000 to 200,000 clones; roughly nine tenths of them were counted only once. The ten largest clonotypes hold about 4.4% of the sample. This sample comprised peripheral blood, obtained from a patient treated with photon-based radiotherapy. The receptors stem from a man aged 50 to 60 with gastric cancer.

This clone occurred once. The chain uses TRBV18 and TRBJ2-3, with 10 nucleotides matching TRBD2. Germline V gene lookup returns CDR1 KGHSH and CDR2 LQKENI. This CDR3 region has 15 residues. Trimming took 5 bases from V and 6 from J; bases not matched to a gene: 8. CDR3 sequence reads: CASSTQAGGADTQYF. The CDR3 DNA sequence: TGTGCCAGCTCAACCCAAGCGGGAGGGGCGGATACGCAGTATTTT.

This chain uses TRBV18 with TRBJ2-5, with TRBD2 matching over 9 bases. Germline lookup yields CDR1 KGHSH and CDR2 LQKENI. The CDR3 contains 15 residues. With 0 bases clipped from V and 5 bases from J, the junction kept 4 bases outside the gene matches. The CDR3 DNA reads TGTGCCAGCTCACCACCTAGCGGGAGAACGGAGACCCAGTACTTC. Amino acids: CASSPPSGRTETQYF.

This clone was counted once. The chain uses TRBV9 and TRBJ2-4; 9 positions match TRBD1. V lost 4 bases and J lost 0; bases outside the gene matches: 5. CDR1 SGDLS and CDR2 YYNGEE come from the germline V gene. The CDR3 is made up of 16 amino acids. The CDR3 reads CASSPGTGKAKNIQYF. Here the CDR3 DNA reads TGTGCCAGCAGCCCTGGGACAGGGAAAGCCAAAAACATTCAGTACTTC.

The chain employs TRBV30 and TRBJ2-2; a possible D gene is TRBD1 (5 bases). Germline V gene data show CDR1 as GTSNPN and CDR2 as SVGIG (reference sequence). The V end lost 3 bases, the J end lost 8 bases, and 10 bases lay between the germline ends. The CDR3 runs to 12 residues. CDR3 region: CAWRPREGELFF. In DNA, the CDR3 is TGTGCCTGGAGGCCCAGGGAAGGGGAGCTGTTTTTT.

This chain joins TRBV29-1 and TRBJ1-4; D uncertain. CDR3 length equals 10 residues. The germline V and J ends were trimmed by 5 bases and 8 bases, with 6 bases remaining between them. Germline V gene data show CDR1 as SQVTM and CDR2 as ANQGSEA. The CDR3 DNA is TGCAGCGTTCGGGAGGAAAAACTGTTTTTT. Protein sequence: CSVREEKLFF.

This clone has at least ten counts. Compared with germline, one end of the junction differs, possibly owing to a read error. This chain joins TRBV7-2 and TRBJ1-3; D not certain. CDR3 length: 14 residues. Germline CDR1 and CDR2: SGHTA and FQGNSA. The CDR3 spells CASILGPSGNTIYF. The DNA for the CDR3 is TGTGCCAGCATCTTAGGGCCCTCTGGAAACACCATATATTTT.

This clone appeared a few times. This chain joins TRBV10-1 and TRBJ1-5; D uncertain. Germline CDR1 and CDR2: WNHNN and SYGVQD (reference sequence). CDR3 length equals 12 residues. V shed 4 bases and J shed 5 bases, with 6 bases lying between them. The CDR3 nucleotides are TGCGCCAGCAGTGTTGGAGATCAGCCCCAGCATTTT. This encodes CASSVGDQPQHF.

The rearrangement uses TRBV25-1 and TRBJ1-3; no firm D call. V lost 3 bases, J lost 0 bases, and 6 bases lay in between. Germline values: CDR1 MGHDK, CDR2 SYGVNS. This CDR3 region has 14 residues. CDR3 nucleotides: TGTGCCAGCAGTGAGGGTGGCTCTGGAAACACCATATATTTT. Protein product: CASSEGGSGNTIYF.

The chain is built from TRBV7-6 and TRBJ2-7; 9 nucleotides align to TRBD1. CDR1 and CDR2 (germline): SGHVS, FNYEAQ. The CDR3 loop spans 15 amino acids. With 7 bases clipped from V and 1 base from J, the junction kept 8 bases outside the gene matches. CDR3 bases: TGTGCCAGCACCTCTCCGGGACAGGGTTCCTACGAGCAGTACTTC. This gives the protein CASTSPGQGSYEQYF. Looking up the rest from reference TRBV7-6 and TRBJ2-7 gives the full variable domain: GAGVSQSPRYKVTKRGQDVALRCDPISGHVSLYWYRQALGQGPEFLTYFNYEAQQDKSGLPNDRFSAERPEGSISTLTIQRTEQRDSAMYRCASTSPGQGSYEQYFGPGTRLTVT.

The chain carries TRBV4-2 and TRBJ2-1; 7 nucleotides align to TRBD2. With V trimmed by 5 bases and J by 0 bases, 16 bases remained unmatched. The CDR3 totals 19 residues. CDR1 and CDR2 from the germline V gene are LGHNA and YNFKEQ. Written as DNA, the CDR3 is TGTGCCAGCAGCGGGGAGGGGCCCGGGAGCGAGAGCTCCTACAATGAGCAGTTCTTC. Protein sequence: CASSGEGPGSESSYNEQFF.

The chain links TRBV10-3 to TRBJ2-1; no clear D gene. Germline CDR1 and CDR2: ENHRY and SYGVKD. Trimming cost V 3 bases and J 7 bases, with 4 bases left between them. The CDR3 covers 11 residues. The CDR3 region is CAISERNEQFF. CDR3 sequence (DNA): TGTGCCATCAGTGAAAGGAATGAGCAGTTCTTC.

This sequence joins TRBV5-1 and TRBJ2-7; TRBD1 matches at 8 bases. The CDR3 is 15 residues long. J lost 6 bases, V lost 2 bases, and 10 bases had no gene match. Germline V CDR1 and CDR2: SGHRS, YFSETQ. The CDR3 DNA follows: TGCGCCAGCAGCTTAACATCCGGGACAGGCTCCGAGCAGTACTTC. Amino acid sequence: CASSLTSGTGSEQYF. The whole variable domain, filled in from reference TRBV5-1 and TRBJ2-7, reads KAGVTQTPRYLIKTRGQQVTLSCSPISGHRSVSWYQQTPGQGLQFLFEYFSETQRNKGNFPGRFSGRQFSNSRSEMNVSTLELGDSALYLCASSLTSGTGSEQYFGPGTRLTVT.

This clone has only a few counts. This chain joins TRBV10-3 and TRBJ2-7; D call uncertain. V was pared by 3 bases and J by 0 bases, with 6 bases between. Germline V gives CDR1 ENHRY, CDR2 SYGVKD. This CDR3 region has 13 residues. CDR3 in DNA: TGTGCCATCAGTGAACCGGACTCCTACGAGCAGTACTTC. Translating it yields CAISEPDSYEQYF.

The rearrangement links TRBV4-2 to TRBJ2-4; possible D gene TRBD1, 5 bases. This CDR3 has 16 residues. V was trimmed by 0 bases and J by 0 bases, leaving 9 bases between them. Germline-derived CDR1 and CDR2 are LGHNA and YNFKEQ. The CDR3 sequence is CASSQDPGIAKNIQYF. The CDR3 DNA is TGTGCCAGCAGCCAAGATCCAGGGATAGCCAAAAACATTCAGTACTTC.

This chain links TRBV7-8 with TRBJ2-3; D unclear. Germline values: CDR1 SGHVS, CDR2 FQNEAQ. The CDR3 extends over 14 amino acids. V lost 1 base, J lost 4 bases, and 9 bases lay in between. CDR3 nucleotides: TGTGCCAGCAGCTTAGATAGAACCCCAGATACGCAGTATTTT. This sequence encodes CASSLDRTPDTQYF.

This chain uses TRBV18 with TRBJ1-3, with D perhaps TRBD1 (6 bases). This CDR3 comprises 15 residues. Germline CDR1 reads KGHSH; CDR2 reads LQKENI. Trimming took off 6 bases at V and 4 bases at J, with 16 bases between the two ends. The CDR3 nucleotides read TGTGCCAGCTCGACTACAGGGTTGGGAGGAAACACCATATATTTT. Its translation: CASSTTGLGGNTIYF.

In its sample, this clone was seen a few times. V gene TRBV7-6 combines with J gene TRBJ2-2; D might be TRBD1 (7 bases). Germline CDR1 is SGHVS and CDR2 is FNYEAQ. This CDR3 comprises 15 residues. V was trimmed by 5 bases and J by 5 bases, leaving 15 bases between them. DNA for the CDR3: TGTGCCAGCAGCCTAGGAGGGGGCAGTACCGGGGAGCTGTTTTTT. This gives the protein CASSLGGGSTGELFF.

The chain carries TRBV28 and TRBJ2-1; D is unclear. Germline lookup yields CDR1 MDHEN and CDR2 SYDVKM. The CDR3 is 12 amino acids. Trimming shortened V by 6 bases and J by 8 bases, and 11 bases separated the two germline ends. The CDR3 loop is CASRHITDEQFF. DNA for the CDR3: TGTGCCAGCAGGCACATAACGGATGAGCAGTTCTTC. The variable domain in full, with the rest retrieved from reference TRBV28 and TRBJ2-1, is DVKVTQSSRYLVKRTGEKVFLECVQDMDHENMFWYRQDPGLGLRLIYFSYDVKMKEKGDIPEGYSVSREKKERFSLILESASTNQTSMYLCASRHITDEQFFGPGTRLTVL.